This TCR beta chain was sequenced in a study of T cell responses to AZD1222 COVID-19 vaccine. Study observations and caveats: Unmutated variant regions are reportedly targeted by nearly half of spike-specific TCRs. Among the donors, most were white British and more were female, and clonal diversity was possibly underestimated.

Profiling relied on immunoSEQ multiplex PCR, and the TCRdb table lists in-frame clones only, not all of them. The sample has roughly 90,000 clones, roughly nine tenths seen once. To note about this clone: No antigen is known for it.

V gave up 0 bases and J gave up 4 bases, with 12 bases separating them. Germline V gene lookup returns CDR1 LGHNA and CDR2 YNFKEQ. The CDR3 length is 15 residues. The rearrangement links TRBV4-2 to TRBJ1-1; D call uncertain. The sequence was collected from an adult who received the AZD1222 COVID-19 vaccine. Material: peripheral blood, obtained 28 days after the second AZD1222 dose. CDR3 protein: CASSQEGSRFTEAFF. The CDR3 nucleotides read TGTGCCAGCAGCCAAGAAGGCTCGAGGTTCACTGAAGCTTTCTTT.